The TCR beta chain described here comes from a study of cytomegalovirus exposure and HLA in healthy donors. The PCR employed 60 Vbeta primers together with 13 Jbeta primers. The protocol was immunoSEQ multiplex PCR, while the TCRdb copy is restricted to in-frame clones and leaves out a portion. The repertoire includes around 200,000 clones, over 75% of them detected once, and less than 4.5% sits in the top ten. Study outcomes and limitations: TCR beta sequences numbering under 20,000 were associated with HLA alleles at 0.05 false discovery rate in a later analysis. Published work reported that the classifier diagnosed cytomegalovirus status with high specificity and sensitivity. There was a cluster of highly shared sequence variants that was likely a sequencing artifact. With later analysis, a missense DCLRE1C variant became linked to TCR beta V- and J-gene trimming.

About this clone: Its target is not known.

The sequence derives from a man over 45 in good health and CMV-seronegative. Sequenced: PBMCs.

The CDR3 reads CASSLGMATGTGANVLTF. CDR3 nucleotides: TGTGCCAGCAGCTTGGGGATGGCGACAGGGACTGGGGCCAACGTCCTGACTTTC. The chain carries TRBV5-4 and TRBJ2-6; TRBD1 agrees at 7 bases. CDR3 length: 18 residues. Germline V gene data show CDR1 as SGHNT and CDR2 as YYREEE (reference sequence). V trimming: 0 bases; J trimming: 2 bases; junction bases outside the gene matches: 8.